This TCR beta chain was identified during a study of blood T cell repertoires in COVID-19. Trimming took off 6 bases at V and 7 bases at J, with 20 bases between the two ends. CDR1 is SGHRS and CDR2 is YFSETQ in the germline V gene. This CDR3 has 16 residues. Using immunoSEQ multiplex PCR, the repertoire was profiled, and TCRdb retains in-frame clones only, with some absent. The sample has some 210,000 clones, 89% seen once. The receptor was isolated from a woman in her thirties or forties with acute or convalescent COVID-19. The chain is built from TRBV5-1 and TRBJ1-6; perhaps TRBD1 as D (5 bases). The sequenced sample consisted of peripheral blood. CDR3 region: CASTLGETKGNSPLHF. CDR3 DNA: TGCGCCAGCACCCTTGGGGAAACCAAGGGGAATTCACCCCTCCACTTT. Using reference TRBV5-1 and TRBJ1-6 for the parts outside the CDR3, the full variable domain is KAGVTQTPRYLIKTRGQQVTLSCSPISGHRSVSWYQQTPGQGLQFLFEYFSETQRNKGNFPGRFSGRQFSNSRSEMNVSTLELGDSALYLCASTLGETKGNSPLHFGNGTRLTVT.